One sample yielded the 15 T cell receptor beta chains listed below, sequenced in a study of shared clonotypes between healthy human individuals (dated by TCRdb to 2018 to 2021). Library creation used the immunoSEQ multiplex PCR assay. TCRdb obtained this table from immuneACCESS and retained in-frame rearrangements with V and J assigned. These tables miss some clones; where compared with another copy, unresolved V genes account for less than half of the shortfall, and the remainder is unexplained. Recorded for this sample are 700,000 or so clones; more than 70% of them occurred a single time. Clones ranked in the top ten supply around 2% of the sample. Sequenced sample: memory CD4+ T cells sorted from blood. What this sample's cell subset or site label stands for: CD45RA-negative fraction. All receptors come from a woman between 25 and 40 years old in good health.

Here the CDR3 reads CASSRSGETQYF. CDR3 DNA sequence: TGTGCCAGCTCGCGGTCCGGGGAGACCCAGTACTTC. The rearrangement joins TRBV2 to TRBJ2-5; D remains ambiguous. The CDR3 contains 12 residues. Trimming cost V 8 bases and J 5 bases, with 12 bases left between them. CDR1 SNHLY and CDR2 FYNNEI come from the germline V gene.

This sequence joins TRBV11-3 and TRBJ1-4, with TRBD1 as a possible D gene (5 bases). This CDR3 comprises 14 residues. CDR1 is SGHNT and CDR2 is YENEEA in the germline V gene. Trimming removed 5 bases at V and 6 bases at J, with 13 bases between. CDR3 nucleotides: TGTGCCAGCAGCAAGGGGCAGGGTGATGAAAAACTGTTTTTT. As protein: CASSKGQGDEKLFF.

This chain connects TRBV7-9 to TRBJ2-2; D gene uncertain. Germline V lookup: CDR1 SEHNR, CDR2 FQNEAQ (reference sequence). Trimming pared 2 bases from V and 1 base from J, leaving 8 bases between. CDR3 length: 15 residues. CDR3: CASSLTPVNTGELFF. CDR3 DNA sequence: TGTGCCAGCAGCTTAACCCCCGTGAACACCGGGGAGCTGTTTTTT.

The chain links TRBV27 to TRBJ2-3; TRBD2 aligns across 11 bases. The junction had 8 bases not matched to a gene; V was cut back by 5 bases and J by 4 bases. Germline CDR1 is MNHEY and CDR2 is SMNVEV (reference sequence). The length of the CDR3 is 16 residues. CDR3 in DNA: TGTGCCAGCAGTCCCTGGACTAGCGGGTCCGCAGATACGCAGTATTTT. This codes for CASSPWTSGSADTQYF.

The chain uses TRBV18 and TRBJ2-7; 8 nucleotides match TRBD2. Germline V gives CDR1 KGHSH, CDR2 LQKENI. The CDR3 spans 16 residues. With V trimmed by 0 bases and J by 0 bases, 4 bases remained unmatched. This chain's CDR3 is CASSPPGSGNSYEQYF. The CDR3, as DNA: TGTGCCAGCTCACCACCAGGTAGCGGGAACTCCTACGAGCAGTACTTC.

V usage is TRBV21-1 and J usage is TRBJ2-7. TRBV21-1 is assigned pseudogene status. The CDR3 runs to 13 residues. The chain's CDR3 is CASSKAPPFEQYF. The CDR3 DNA follows: TGTGCCAGCAGCAAAGCGCCCCCGTTCGAGCAGTACTTC.

This chain joins TRBV7-2 and TRBJ2-5; D remains unclear. The J call could be wrong; TRBJ2-7 is a better fit for the DNA end. CDR1 and CDR2 (germline): SGHTA, FQGNSA. This CDR3 has 12 residues. CDR3 amino acids: CASSWAAYEQYF. The CDR3 DNA sequence: TGTGCCAGCAGCTGGGCTGCCTACGAGCAGTACTTC.

This clone showed up just a few times. In the same sample, other DNA sequences code for this CDR3. CDR3 residues: CASRDGDQPQHF. CDR3 nucleotide sequence: TGTGCCAGTCGGGATGGGGATCAGCCCCAGCATTTT. The chain employs TRBV19 and TRBJ1-5; D is uncertain. V lost 8 bases to trimming and J lost 5 bases, with 10 bases between them. Germline V CDR1 and CDR2: LNHDA, SQIVND (reference sequence). The CDR3 is made up of 12 amino acids.

The chain joins TRBV27 to TRBJ2-4; a possible D gene is TRBD2 (5 bases). V shed 7 bases and J shed 6 bases, with 16 bases lying between them. The CDR3 spans 14 residues. Germline CDR1 and CDR2: MNHEY and SMNVEV (reference sequence). CDR3 nucleotides: TGTGCCAGCACCGCCAGTCGGGGTGGAAACATTCAGTACTTC. Protein product: CASTASRGGNIQYF.

The table lists this clone with a count of one. The J gene is TRBJ1-5, the V gene TRBV7-2; D unclear. The CDR3 totals 16 residues. V was clipped by 5 bases and J by 6 bases, with 20 bases between them. Germline values: CDR1 SGHTA, CDR2 FQGNSA. The CDR3 is CASSPWAESVSQPQHF. Here the CDR3 DNA reads TGTGCCAGCAGCCCATGGGCCGAATCAGTGAGTCAGCCCCAGCATTTT. The full variable domain, with the rest looked up from reference TRBV7-2 and TRBJ1-5, is GAGVSQSPSNKVTEKGKDVELRCDPISGHTALYWYRQSLGQGLEFLIYFQGNSAPDKSGLPSDRFSAERTGGSVSTLTIQRTQQEDSAVYLCASSPWAESVSQPQHFGDGTRLSIL.

The rearrangement joins TRBV30 to TRBJ2-7, with 8 bases lining up with TRBD2. The CDR3 consists of 14 residues. Germline V gene lookup returns CDR1 GTSNPN and CDR2 SVGIG (reference sequence). Trimming cost V 0 bases and J 3 bases; bases outside gene matches: 4. The CDR3 protein is CAWSVGGELYEQYF. CDR3 coding DNA: TGTGCCTGGAGTGTCGGGGGGGAACTCTACGAGCAGTACTTC.

Details on this clone: This may arise from a read error, as a much more abundant clone is one base away. The rearrangement links TRBV2 to TRBJ2-7, with D maybe TRBD1 (5 bases). Germline values: CDR1 SNHLY, CDR2 FYNNEI. The CDR3 runs 10 residues. V was pared by 8 bases and J by 4 bases, with 6 bases between. Here the CDR3 DNA reads TGTGCCAGCGGGGCTTACGAGCAGTACTTC. It is translated as CASGAYEQYF.

The genes are TRBV19 and TRBJ2-1, with a tentative D call TRBD1 (5 bases). Trimming shortened V by 4 bases and J by 10 bases, and 17 bases separated the two germline ends. Germline CDR1 LNHDA, CDR2 SQIVND (reference sequence). The CDR3 runs to 14 residues. The CDR3 DNA is TGTGCCAGTAGTAATCAGGGCCTATCAAGGGAGCAGTTCTTC. Amino acids: CASSNQGLSREQFF.

The chain links TRBV19 to TRBJ1-3; D not resolved. Between the trimmed V and J ends, which lost 4 bases and 5 bases, there was a span of 12 bases. The CDR3 runs to 14 residues. CDR1 and CDR2 (germline): LNHDA, SQIVND (reference sequence). The DNA for the CDR3 is TGTGCCAGTAGTACGGCCCGGAGTAGAAACACCATATATTTT. Translating gives CASSTARSRNTIYF.

This clone showed up just a few times. The chain recombines TRBV5-8 with TRBJ2-1, with 11 bases aligning to TRBD2. This CDR3 has 15 amino acids. V trimming: 0 bases; J trimming: 8 bases; junction bases outside the gene matches: 4. CDR1 SGHTS and CDR2 YDEGEE come from the germline V gene. The CDR3 DNA reads as TGTGCCAGCAGCTTGGGACTAGCGGGGAGGCATGAGCAGTTCTTC. It encodes CASSLGLAGRHEQFF.